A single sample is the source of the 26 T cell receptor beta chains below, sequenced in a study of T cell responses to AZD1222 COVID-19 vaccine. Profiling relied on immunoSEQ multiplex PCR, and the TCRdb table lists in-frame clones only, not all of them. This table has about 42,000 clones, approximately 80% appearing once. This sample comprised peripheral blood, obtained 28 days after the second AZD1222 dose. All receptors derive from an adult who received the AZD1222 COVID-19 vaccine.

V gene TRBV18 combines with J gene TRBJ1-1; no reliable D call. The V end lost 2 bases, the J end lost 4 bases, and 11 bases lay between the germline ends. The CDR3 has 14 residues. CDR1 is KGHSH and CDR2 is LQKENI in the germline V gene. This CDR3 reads CASSPSGGGTEAFF. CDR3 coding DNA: TGTGCCAGCTCACCATCAGGAGGAGGCACTGAAGCTTTCTTT.

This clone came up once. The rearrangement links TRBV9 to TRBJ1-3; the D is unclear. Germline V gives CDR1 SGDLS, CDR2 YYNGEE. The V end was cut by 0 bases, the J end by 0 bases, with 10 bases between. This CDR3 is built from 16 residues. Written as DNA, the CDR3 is TGTGCCAGCAGCGTAGGAGGTGGAGACTCTGGAAACACCATATATTTT. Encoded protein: CASSVGGGDSGNTIYF.

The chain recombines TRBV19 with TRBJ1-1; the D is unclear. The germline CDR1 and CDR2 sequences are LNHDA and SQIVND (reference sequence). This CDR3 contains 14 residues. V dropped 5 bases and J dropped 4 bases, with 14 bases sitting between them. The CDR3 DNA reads TGTGCCAGTAGTTCGCGGACCTCGGGCACTGAAGCTTTCTTT. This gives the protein CASSSRTSGTEAFF.

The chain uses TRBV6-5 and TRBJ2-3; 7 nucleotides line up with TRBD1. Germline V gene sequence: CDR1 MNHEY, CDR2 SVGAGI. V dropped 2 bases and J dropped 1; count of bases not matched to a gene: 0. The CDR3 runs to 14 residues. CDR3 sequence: CASSYGTGTDTQYF. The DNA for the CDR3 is TGTGCCAGCAGTTACGGGACAGGCACAGATACGCAGTATTTT.

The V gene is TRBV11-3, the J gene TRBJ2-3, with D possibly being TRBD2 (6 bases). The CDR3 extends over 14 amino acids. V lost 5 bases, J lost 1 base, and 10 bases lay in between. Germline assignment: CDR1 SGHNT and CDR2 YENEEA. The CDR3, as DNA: TGTGCCAGCAGCCCCTCGGGGGGCACAGATACGCAGTATTTT. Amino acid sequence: CASSPSGGTDTQYF.

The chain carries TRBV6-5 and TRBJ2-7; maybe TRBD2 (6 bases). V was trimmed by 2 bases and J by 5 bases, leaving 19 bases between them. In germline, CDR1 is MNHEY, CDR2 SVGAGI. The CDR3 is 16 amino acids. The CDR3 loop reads CASSYGRQRGAHEQYF. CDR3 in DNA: TGTGCCAGCAGTTACGGGAGGCAGAGGGGAGCTCACGAGCAGTACTTC.

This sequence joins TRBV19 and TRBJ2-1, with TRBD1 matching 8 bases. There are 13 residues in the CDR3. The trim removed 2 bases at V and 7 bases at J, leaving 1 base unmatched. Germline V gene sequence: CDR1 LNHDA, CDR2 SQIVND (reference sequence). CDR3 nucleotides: TGTGCCAGTAGTATATACAGGGGGAATGAGCAGTTCTTC. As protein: CASSIYRGNEQFF.

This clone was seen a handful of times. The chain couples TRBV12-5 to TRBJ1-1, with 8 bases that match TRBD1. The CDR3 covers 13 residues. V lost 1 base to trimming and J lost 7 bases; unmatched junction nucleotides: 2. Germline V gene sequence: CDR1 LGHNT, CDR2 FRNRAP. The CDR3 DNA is TGTGCTAGTGGTTTGGGCACAGGGGGTGAAGCTTTCTTT. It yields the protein CASGLGTGGEAFF.

CDR3 sequence reads: CASSLAGRPEAFF. DNA for the CDR3: TGTGCCAGCAGCTTAGCTGGCCGACCGGAAGCTTTCTTT. The V gene is TRBV7-2, the J gene TRBJ1-1; no reliable D call. Trimming stripped 0 bases from V and 8 bases from J, with 10 bases between. Germline assignment: CDR1 SGHTA and CDR2 FQGNSA. The length of the CDR3 is 13 residues.

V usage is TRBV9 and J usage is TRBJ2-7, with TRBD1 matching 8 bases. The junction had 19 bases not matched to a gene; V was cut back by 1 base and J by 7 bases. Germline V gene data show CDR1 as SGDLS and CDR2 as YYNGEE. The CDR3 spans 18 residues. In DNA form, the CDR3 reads TGTGCCAGCAGCGTAACCCCAACCGGACAGGGTCCCTTAGGGGAGCAGTACTTC. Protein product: CASSVTPTGQGPLGEQYF.

CDR3: CASSYSRAENTIYF. DNA for the CDR3: TGTGCCAGCAGTTACTCCCGCGCGGAAAACACCATATATTTT. The chain is built from TRBV6-5 and TRBJ1-3; D unclear. CDR3 length equals 14 residues. V gave up 0 bases and J gave up 6 bases, with 9 bases separating them. Germline V gives CDR1 MNHEY, CDR2 SVGAGI.

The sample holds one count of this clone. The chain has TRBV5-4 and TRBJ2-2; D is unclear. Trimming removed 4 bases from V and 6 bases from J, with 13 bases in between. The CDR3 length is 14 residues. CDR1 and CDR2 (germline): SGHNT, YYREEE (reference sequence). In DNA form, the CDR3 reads TGTGCCAGCAGCGCGCCATCCATGGCCGGGGAGCTGTTTTTT. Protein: CASSAPSMAGELFF.

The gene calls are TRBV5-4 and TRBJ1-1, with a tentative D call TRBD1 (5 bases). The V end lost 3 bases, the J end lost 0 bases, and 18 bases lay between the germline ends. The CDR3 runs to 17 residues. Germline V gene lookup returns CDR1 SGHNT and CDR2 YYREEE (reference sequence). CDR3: CASSSPGPGGLNTEAFF. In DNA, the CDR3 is TGTGCCAGCAGCTCCCCGGGCCCGGGGGGGTTGAACACTGAAGCTTTCTTT.

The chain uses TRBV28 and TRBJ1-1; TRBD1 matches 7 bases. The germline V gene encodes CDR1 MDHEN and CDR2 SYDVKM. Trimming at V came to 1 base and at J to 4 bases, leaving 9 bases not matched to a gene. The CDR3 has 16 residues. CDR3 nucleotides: TGTGCCAGCAGTTTATTGAGGGGGCCGCAGGGCACTGAAGCTTTCTTT. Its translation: CASSLLRGPQGTEAFF.

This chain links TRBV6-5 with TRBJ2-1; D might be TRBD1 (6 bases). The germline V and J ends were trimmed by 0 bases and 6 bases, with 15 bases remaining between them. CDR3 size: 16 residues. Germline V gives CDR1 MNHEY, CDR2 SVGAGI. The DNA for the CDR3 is TGTGCCAGCAGTTACTCGAAGGGACAAGGTCCCAATGAGCAGTTCTTC. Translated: CASSYSKGQGPNEQFF.

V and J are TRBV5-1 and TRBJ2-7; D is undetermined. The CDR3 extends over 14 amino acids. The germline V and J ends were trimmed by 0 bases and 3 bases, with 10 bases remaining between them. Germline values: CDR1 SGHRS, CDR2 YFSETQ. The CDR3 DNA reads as TGCGCCAGCAGCTTGGCCTGGACGGGCTACGAGCAGTACTTC. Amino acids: CASSLAWTGYEQYF.

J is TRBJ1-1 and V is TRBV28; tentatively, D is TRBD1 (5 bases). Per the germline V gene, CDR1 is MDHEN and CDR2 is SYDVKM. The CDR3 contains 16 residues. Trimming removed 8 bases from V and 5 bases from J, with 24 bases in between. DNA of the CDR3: TGTGCCAGCCCCCCCAGTGGCTTAGGGGCGAGGACTGAAGCTTTCTTT. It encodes CASPPSGLGARTEAFF.

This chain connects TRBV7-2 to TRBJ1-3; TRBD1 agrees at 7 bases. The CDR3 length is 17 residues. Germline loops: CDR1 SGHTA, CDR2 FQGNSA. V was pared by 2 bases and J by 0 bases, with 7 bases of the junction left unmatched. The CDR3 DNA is TGTGCCAGCAGCTTAACCCCGGGACAGAGCTCTGGAAACACCATATATTTT. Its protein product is CASSLTPGQSSGNTIYF.

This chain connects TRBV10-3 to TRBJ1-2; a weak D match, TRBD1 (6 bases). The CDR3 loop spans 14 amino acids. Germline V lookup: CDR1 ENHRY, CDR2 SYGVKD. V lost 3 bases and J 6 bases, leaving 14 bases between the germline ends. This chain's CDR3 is CAISDNGGRNGYTF. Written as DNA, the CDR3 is TGTGCCATCAGTGACAACGGGGGGCGGAATGGCTACACCTTC.

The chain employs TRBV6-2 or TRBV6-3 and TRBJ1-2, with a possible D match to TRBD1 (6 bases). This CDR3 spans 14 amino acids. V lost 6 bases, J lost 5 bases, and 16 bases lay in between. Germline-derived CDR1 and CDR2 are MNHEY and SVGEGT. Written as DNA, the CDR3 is TGTGCCAGCAGCAAGGACAGCTTATTTTATGGCTACACCTTC. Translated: CASSKDSLFYGYTF.

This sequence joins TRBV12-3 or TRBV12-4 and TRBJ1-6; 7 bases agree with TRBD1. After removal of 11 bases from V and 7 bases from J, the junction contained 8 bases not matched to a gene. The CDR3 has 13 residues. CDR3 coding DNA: TGTGCCGGCGCGACAGGGTGGAATTCACCCCTCCACTTT. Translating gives CAGATGWNSPLHF.

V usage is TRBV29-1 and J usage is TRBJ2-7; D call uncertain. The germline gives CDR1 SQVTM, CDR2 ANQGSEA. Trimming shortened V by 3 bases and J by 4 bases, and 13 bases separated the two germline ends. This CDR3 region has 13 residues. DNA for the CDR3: TGCAGCGTTGAGGTTGGTGGCAGATACGAGCAGTACTTC. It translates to CSVEVGGRYEQYF.

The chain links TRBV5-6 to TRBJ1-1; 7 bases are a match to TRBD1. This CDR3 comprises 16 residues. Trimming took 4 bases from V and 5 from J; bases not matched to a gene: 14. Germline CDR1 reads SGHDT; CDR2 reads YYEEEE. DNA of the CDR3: TGTGCCAGCAGCCAGCCTCCGGGACAGCTTGGGACTGAAGCTTTCTTT. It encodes CASSQPPGQLGTEAFF.

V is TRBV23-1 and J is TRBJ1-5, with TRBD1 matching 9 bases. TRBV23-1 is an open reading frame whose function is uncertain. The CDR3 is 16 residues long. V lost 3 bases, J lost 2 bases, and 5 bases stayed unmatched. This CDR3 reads CASSHYRGPGNQPQHF. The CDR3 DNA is TGCGCCAGCAGTCACTACAGGGGGCCTGGCAATCAGCCCCAGCATTTT.

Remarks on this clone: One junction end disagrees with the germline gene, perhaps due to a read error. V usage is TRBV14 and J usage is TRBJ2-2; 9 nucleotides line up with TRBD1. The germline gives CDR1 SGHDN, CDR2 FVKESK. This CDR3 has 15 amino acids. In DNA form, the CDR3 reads TGTGCCAGCCGTTTACAGGGGGCGAAAACCGGGGAGCTGTTTTTT. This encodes CASRLQGAKTGELFF.

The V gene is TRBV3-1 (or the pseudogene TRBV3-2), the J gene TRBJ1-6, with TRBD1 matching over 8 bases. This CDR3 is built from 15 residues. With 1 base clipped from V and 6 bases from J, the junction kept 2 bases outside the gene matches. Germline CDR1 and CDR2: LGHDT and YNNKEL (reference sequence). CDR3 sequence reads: CASSQGTGINSPLHF. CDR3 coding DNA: TGTGCCAGCAGCCAAGGGACAGGGATTAATTCACCCCTCCACTTT.